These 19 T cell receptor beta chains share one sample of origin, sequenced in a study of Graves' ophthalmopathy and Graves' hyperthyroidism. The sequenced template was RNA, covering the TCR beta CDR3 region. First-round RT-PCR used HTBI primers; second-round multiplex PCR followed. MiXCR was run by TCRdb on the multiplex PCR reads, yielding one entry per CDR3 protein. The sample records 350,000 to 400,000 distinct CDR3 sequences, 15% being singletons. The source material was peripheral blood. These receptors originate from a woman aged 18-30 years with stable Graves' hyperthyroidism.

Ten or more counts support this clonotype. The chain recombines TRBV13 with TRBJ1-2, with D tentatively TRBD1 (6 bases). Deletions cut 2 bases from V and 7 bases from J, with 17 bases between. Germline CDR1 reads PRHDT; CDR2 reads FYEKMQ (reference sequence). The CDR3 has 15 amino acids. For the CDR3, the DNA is TGTGCCAGCAGCTTAATAGGACAGCTAAGCCTTGGCTACACCTTC. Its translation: CASSLIGQLSLGYTF.

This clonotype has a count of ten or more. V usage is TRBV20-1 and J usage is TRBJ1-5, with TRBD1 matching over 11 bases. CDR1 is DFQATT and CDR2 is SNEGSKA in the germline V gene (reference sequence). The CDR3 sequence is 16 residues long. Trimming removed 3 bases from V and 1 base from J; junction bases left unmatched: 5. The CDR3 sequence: CSASGQGARSNQPQHF. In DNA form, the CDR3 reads TGCAGTGCTAGTGGACAGGGGGCGAGGAGCAATCAGCCCCAGCATTTT.

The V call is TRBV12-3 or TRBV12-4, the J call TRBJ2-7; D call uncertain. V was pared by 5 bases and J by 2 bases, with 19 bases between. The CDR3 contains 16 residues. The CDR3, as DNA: TGTGCCAGCAGTGAAGTAGTCTGGGATCAGACCTACGAGCAGTACTTC. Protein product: CASSEVVWDQTYEQYF.

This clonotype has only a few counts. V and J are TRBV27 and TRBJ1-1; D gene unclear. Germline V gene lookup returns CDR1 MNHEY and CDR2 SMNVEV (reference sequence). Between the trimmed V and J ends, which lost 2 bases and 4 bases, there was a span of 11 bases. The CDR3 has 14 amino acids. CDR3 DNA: TGTGCCAGCAGTTTAATGGGGTATGGCACTGAAGCTTTCTTT. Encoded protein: CASSLMGYGTEAFF.

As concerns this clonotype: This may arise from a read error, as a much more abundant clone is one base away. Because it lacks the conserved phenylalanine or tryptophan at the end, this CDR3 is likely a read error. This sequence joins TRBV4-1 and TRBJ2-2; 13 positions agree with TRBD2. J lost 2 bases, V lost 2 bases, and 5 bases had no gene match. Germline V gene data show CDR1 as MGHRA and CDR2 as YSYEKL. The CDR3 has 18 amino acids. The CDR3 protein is CASSQRTSGGFNTGELFL. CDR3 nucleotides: TGCGCCAGCAGCCAAAGGACTAGCGGGGGTTTCAACACCGGGGAGCTGTTTTTG.

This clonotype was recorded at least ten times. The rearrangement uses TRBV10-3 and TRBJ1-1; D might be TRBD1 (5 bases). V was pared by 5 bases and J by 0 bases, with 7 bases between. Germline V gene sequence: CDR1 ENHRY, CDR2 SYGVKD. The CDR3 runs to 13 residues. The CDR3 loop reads CAISLGVNTEAFF. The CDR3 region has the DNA TGTGCCATCAGTCTGGGGGTGAACACTGAAGCTTTCTTT.

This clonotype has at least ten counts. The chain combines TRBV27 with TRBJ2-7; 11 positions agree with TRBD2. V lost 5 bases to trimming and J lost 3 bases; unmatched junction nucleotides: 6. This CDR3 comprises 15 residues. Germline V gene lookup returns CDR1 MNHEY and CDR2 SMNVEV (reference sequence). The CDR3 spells CASSPPGLAVYEQYF. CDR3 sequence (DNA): TGTGCCAGCAGTCCTCCGGGACTAGCGGTCTACGAGCAGTACTTC.

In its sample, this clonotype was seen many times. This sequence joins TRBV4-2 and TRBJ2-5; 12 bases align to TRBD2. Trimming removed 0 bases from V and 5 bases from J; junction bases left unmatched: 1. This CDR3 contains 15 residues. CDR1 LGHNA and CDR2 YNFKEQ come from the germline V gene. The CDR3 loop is CASSQETSGGETQYF. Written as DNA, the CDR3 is TGTGCCAGCAGCCAAGAAACTAGCGGGGGGGAGACCCAGTACTTC.

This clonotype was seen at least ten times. The CDR3 protein is CASLQGQGRYQPQHF. CDR3 DNA sequence: TGTGCCAGCCTCCAAGGGCAGGGTCGATATCAGCCCCAGCATTTT. V usage is TRBV28 and J usage is TRBJ1-5; perhaps TRBD1 as D (5 bases). The CDR3 sequence is 15 residues long. Looked up from germline, CDR1 is MDHEN and CDR2 is SYDVKM. Trimming removed 8 bases at V and 5 bases at J, with 19 bases between.

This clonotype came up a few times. The CDR3, as DNA: TGTGCCAGCTCACAGCCCCGACTAGCCGCCACCGGGGAGCTGTTTTTT. As protein: CASSQPRLAATGELFF. V and J are TRBV18 and TRBJ2-2, with TRBD2 matching 7 bases. CDR3 length equals 16 residues. Germline assignment: CDR1 KGHSH and CDR2 LQKENI. V shed 4 bases, J shed 4 bases, and the junction held 9 bases outside the gene matches.

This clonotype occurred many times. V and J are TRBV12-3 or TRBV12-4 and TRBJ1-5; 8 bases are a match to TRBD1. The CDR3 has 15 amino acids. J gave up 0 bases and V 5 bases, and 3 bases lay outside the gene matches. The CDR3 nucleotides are TGTGCCAGCAGTAGGACAGGGTCTAGCAATCAGCCCCAGCATTTT. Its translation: CASSRTGSSNQPQHF.

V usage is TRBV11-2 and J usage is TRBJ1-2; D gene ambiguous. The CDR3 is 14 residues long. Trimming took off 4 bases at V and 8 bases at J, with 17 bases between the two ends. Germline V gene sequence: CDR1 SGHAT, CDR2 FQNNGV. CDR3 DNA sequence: TGTGCCAGCAGCTCCATAGTAGCGGGTCAGGGCTACACCTTC. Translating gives CASSSIVAGQGYTF. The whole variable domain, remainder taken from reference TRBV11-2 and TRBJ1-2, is EAGVAQSPRYKIIEKRQSVAFWCNPISGHATLYWYQQILGQGPKLLIQFQNNGVVDDSQLPKDRFSAERLKGVDSTLKIQPAKLEDSAVYLCASSSIVAGQGYTFGSGTRLTVV.

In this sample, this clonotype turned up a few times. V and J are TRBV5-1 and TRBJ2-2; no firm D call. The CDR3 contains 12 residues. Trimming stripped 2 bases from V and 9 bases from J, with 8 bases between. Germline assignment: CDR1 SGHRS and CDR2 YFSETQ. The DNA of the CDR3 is TGCGCCAGCAGCTTAATCCCGCGGGAGCTGTTTTTT. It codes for CASSLIPRELFF.

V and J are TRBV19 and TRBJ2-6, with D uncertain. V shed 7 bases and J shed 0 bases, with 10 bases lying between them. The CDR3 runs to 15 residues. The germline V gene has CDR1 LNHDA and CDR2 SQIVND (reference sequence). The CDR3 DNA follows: TGTGCCAGTAAAAAAATCCCCTCTGGGGCCAACGTCCTGACTTTC. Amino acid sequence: CASKKIPSGANVLTF.

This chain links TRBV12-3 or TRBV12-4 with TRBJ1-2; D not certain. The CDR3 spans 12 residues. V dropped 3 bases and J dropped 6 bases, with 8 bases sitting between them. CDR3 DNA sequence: TGTGCCAGCAGTTTTTTCCGGGATGGCTACACCTTC. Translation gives CASSFFRDGYTF.

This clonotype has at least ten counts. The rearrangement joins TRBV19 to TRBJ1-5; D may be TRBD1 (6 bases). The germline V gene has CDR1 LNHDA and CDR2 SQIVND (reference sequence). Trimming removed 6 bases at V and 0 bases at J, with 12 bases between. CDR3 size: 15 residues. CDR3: CASRPGQYSNQPQHF. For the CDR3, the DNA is TGTGCCAGTAGGCCAGGACAGTATAGCAATCAGCCCCAGCATTTT.

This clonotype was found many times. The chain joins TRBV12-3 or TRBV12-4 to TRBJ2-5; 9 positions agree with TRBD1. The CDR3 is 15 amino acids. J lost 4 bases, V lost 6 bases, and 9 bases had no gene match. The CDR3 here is CASSSGTGPRETQYF. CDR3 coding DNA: TGTGCCAGCAGCTCCGGGACAGGGCCTCGAGAGACCCAGTACTTC.

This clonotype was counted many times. CDR3 region: CASSLPTGLDTGELFF. The CDR3, as DNA: TGTGCCAGCAGCCTACCAACAGGGCTCGACACCGGGGAGCTGTTTTTT. J is TRBJ2-2 and V is TRBV5-6; D might be TRBD1 (6 bases). Germline assignment: CDR1 SGHDT and CDR2 YYEEEE. The CDR3 contains 16 residues. Trimming removed 4 bases at V and 3 bases at J, with 16 bases between.

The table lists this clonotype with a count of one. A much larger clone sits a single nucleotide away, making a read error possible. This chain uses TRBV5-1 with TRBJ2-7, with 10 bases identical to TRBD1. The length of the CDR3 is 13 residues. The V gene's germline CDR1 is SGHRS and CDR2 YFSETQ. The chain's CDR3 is CASRTGGSYGQYF. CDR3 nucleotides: TGCGCCAGTCGGACAGGGGGTTCCTACGGGCAGTACTTC.